This TCR beta chain was obtained from a study of blood T cell repertoires in COVID-19. Generated by immunoSEQ multiplex PCR, the TCRdb table keeps only in-frame clones and is missing some. Altogether 150,000 to 200,000 clones are present, roughly nine tenths being singletons, with the ten largest covering around 8%. Each participant's cohort was designated according to participant-reported clinical history. The receptor was derived from a woman aged 18-35 years who had recovered from COVID-19. The sample comprised PBMCs or T cells enriched from blood (not recorded which).

The CDR3 DNA reads TGCGCCAGCAGCTTGGCAAAATTACCCCAGGAGTTGGGAGACTATGGCTACACCTTC. Translating gives CASSLAKLPQELGDYGYTF. The V and J genes are TRBV5-1 and TRBJ1-2; D unclear. Looked up from germline, CDR1 is SGHRS and CDR2 is YFSETQ. There are 19 residues in the CDR3. Trimming cost V 0 bases and J 3 bases, with 24 bases left between them. Variable domain in full (rest from reference TRBV5-1 and TRBJ1-2): KAGVTQTPRYLIKTRGQQVTLSCSPISGHRSVSWYQQTPGQGLQFLFEYFSETQRNKGNFPGRFSGRQFSNSRSEMNVSTLELGDSALYLCASSLAKLPQELGDYGYTFGSGTRLTVV.